This T cell receptor (beta chain) was documented in a study of OX40 agonist ivuxolimab in advanced cancers. The wider study: Around 40% of patients had received prior checkpoint inhibitor therapy. Three dose-escalation patients had partial responses: one with hepatocellular carcinoma and two with cutaneous melanoma. Study outcomes and limitations: Near-lowest levels of clonal expansion characterized partial responders at 0.1-3.0 mg/kg. What antigens the expanded peripheral T cells recognized was never established.

This table comes from immunoSEQ multiplex PCR, and its TCRdb copy is limited to in-frame clones, with some not included. The sample shows about 79,000 clones, roughly 94% of them seen only once. Regarding this clone: Its antigen is unidentified.

The V gene's germline CDR1 is MDHEN and CDR2 SYDVKM. V lost 3 bases and J lost 6, with 2 bases in between. The CDR3 spans 11 residues. The chain carries TRBV28 and TRBJ2-2; D not certain. The clonotype comes from an adult with an advanced solid tumor such as melanoma, head and neck, liver or kidney cancer. Source: CD4+ or CD8+ T cells sorted from blood, taken in a trial of the OX40 agonist ivuxolimab. Here the CDR3 DNA reads TGTGCCAGCAGTTTTTCCGGGGAGCTGTTTTTT. It encodes CASSFSGELFF. Full variable domain (rest looked up from reference TRBV28 and TRBJ2-2): DVKVTQSSRYLVKRTGEKVFLECVQDMDHENMFWYRQDPGLGLRLIYFSYDVKMKEKGDIPEGYSVSREKKERFSLILESASTNQTSMYLCASSFSGELFFGEGSRLTVL.